The TCR beta chain under discussion was sequenced for a study of beta chain features in type 1 diabetes. Study at large: Across the samples, 100 million to 130 million sorted cells were examined in total.

V was cut by 0 bases and J by 2 bases, with 8 bases left in between. Germline values: CDR1 LNHNV, CDR2 YYDKDF (reference sequence). The CDR3 totals 15 residues. This clone was seen a handful of times. Its antigen is unknown. Purity (above 98%) was reached by all sorted populations. Expressed TCRB transcripts were sequenced after all isolated RNA was converted to cDNA. Roughly 3.6 million reads, on average, came from each naive, central memory and regulatory T cell sample. Libraries were prepared by immunoSEQ multiplex PCR; TCRdb keeps only in-frame clonotypes and omits some of them. The sample has 300,000 to 450,000 clones; around 12% are singletons. Overall study findings and caveats: Among all four CD4+ subsets, Type 1 diabetes patients had TCRB CDR3s that were moderately but significantly shorter.

This TCR was sampled from a woman younger than 30 with type 1 diabetes. Sequencing was carried out using naive CD4+ T cells from blood. This rearrangement joins TRBV15 to TRBJ2-4; D unresolved. For the CDR3, the DNA is TGTGCCACCAGCAGAGATGGAGAACCCAAAAACATTCAGTACTTC. It is translated as CATSRDGEPKNIQYF.